The rows below give T cell receptor beta chains drawn from one sample of a study of cytomegalovirus exposure and HLA in healthy donors. Repertoires were generated with immunoSEQ multiplex PCR, while TCRdb's copy carries only in-frame clones and drops some. The sample includes a few hundred thousand clones, about three quarters seen only once; the top ten take around 2.9%. The sequenced material came from PBMCs. The receptors shown here come from a woman in her sixties in good health and CMV-seropositive. CDR3s include the opening cysteine and the closing phenylalanine or tryptophan. Not all rows give a size; the values are once, few, many and, for expanded clones, a class.

>-|TRBV19|TRBJ1-1
CASSMDRDTEAFF
>-|TRBV5-1|TRBJ2-7
CASSTQGRVEQYF
>-|TRBV2|TRBJ2-3
CASMGTSGRFVGTDTQYF
>-|TRBV28|TRBJ2-1
CASSFPAGGANEQFF
>-|TRBV4-3|TRBJ2-5
CASSQTTDGTQYF
>-|TRBV2|TRBJ2-5
CASSEWGQEIQYF
>-|TRBV28|TRBJ1-5
CASRSGGLNQPQHF
>-|TRBV5-1|TRBJ2-7
CASSSGLAGVEQYF
>few|TRBV18|TRBJ2-1
CASSLMQTGTSGGNEQFF
>-|TRBV5-1|TRBJ2-6
CASSLAGGSGANVLTF
>few|TRBV6-1|TRBJ2-1
CASSEVGYNEQFF
>-|TRBV5-4|TRBJ2-7
CASSLRGAGGYEQYF
>few|TRBV15|TRBJ1-1
CATSKGQGAGNTEAFF
>-|TRBV9|TRBJ1-4
CASSPRTGVSTNEKLFF
>few|TRBV9|TRBJ2-1
CASSVGSGGWNEQFF
>-|TRBV5-4|TRBJ1-2
CASSNLTGQYTF
>few|TRBV5-1|TRBJ2-7
CASRLTGGEQYF
>few|TRBV18|TRBJ2-3
CASSPPLAVTDTQYF
>-|TRBV30|TRBJ1-4
CAYCQGQGDEKLFF
>-|TRBV7-2|TRBJ1-1
CASRRRGTTEAFF
>-|TRBV18|TRBJ1-1
CASSSPTGGNTEAFF
>few|TRBV18|TRBJ2-1
CASSLLGGGSSYNEQFF
>-|TRBV11-1|TRBJ2-5
CASRLNREETQYF
>-|TRBV15|TRBJ2-3
CATSRGGQGTDTQYF
>few|TRBV19|TRBJ2-5
CASSKLQGAETQYF
>few|TRBV25-1|TRBJ1-4
CASSDDRSNEKLFF
>-|TRBV5-1|TRBJ1-2
CASSPDRNGYTF
>-|TRBV7-6|TRBJ1-1
CASSPRTGGVTEAFF
>-|TRBV5-1|TRBJ1-3
CASSRTEAGHTIYF
>-|TRBV5-1|TRBJ2-2
CASSFLGLAPGELFF
>-|TRBV7-6|-
CASSGGQNAYEQYF
>-|TRBV4-3|TRBJ1-4
CASSQGKGRGREKLFF
>-|TRBV10-3|TRBJ1-6
CAISEGLWSSYNSPLHF
>few|TRBV25-1|TRBJ1-1
CASSEPTDRNTEAFF
>-|TRBV9|TRBJ2-1
CASSVESRAFEQFF
>-|TRBV5-1|TRBJ1-2
CASSFTGDEGYTF
>few|TRBV11-2|TRBJ1-1
CASSPGQSNTEAFF
>-|TRBV28|TRBJ1-1
CASSLSLTGRNTEAFF
>-|TRBV7-8|TRBJ1-2
CASSLDVGANYGYTF
>-|TRBV7-8|TRBJ1-3
CASSLGQSSGNTIYF
>once|TRBV19|TRBJ1-2
CASSMGTGDGYTF
>few|TRBV9|TRBJ1-5
CASSVLDRGEPQHF
>-|TRBV15|TRBJ2-1
CATSRHPPGLAGGDEQFF
>few|TRBV11-2|TRBJ2-1
CASSLVYRTSGWVDEQFF
>-|TRBV5-8|TRBJ2-7
CASSWPSGRHSYEQYF
>once|TRBV10-1|TRBJ1-6
CASSPGTNNSPLHF
>once|TRBV2|TRBJ2-1
CASRGTSGRNEQFF